A single sample gave rise to the 13 T cell receptor beta chains below, sequenced in a study of shared clonotypes between healthy human individuals. Only in-frame clones appear in the TCRdb table, and some are missing; sequencing was by immunoSEQ multiplex PCR. The sample lists about 2.3 million clones, 80% to 95% occurring once. The sample taken for sequencing was naive CD4+ T cells from PBMCs. Subset reported: CD45RA+ positively selected. These TCRs come from a man younger than 35 in good health. Some clones in this sample may be carry-over from other donors' samples.

For this clone: Other DNA sequences within the sample encode an identical CDR3. This chain links TRBV18 with TRBJ2-7; D unresolved. Trimming shortened V by 2 bases and J by 2 bases, and 4 bases separated the two germline ends. Germline CDR1 reads KGHSH; CDR2 reads LQKENI. The CDR3 is 12 residues long. CDR3 residues: CASSPSTYEQYF. CDR3 nucleotides: TGTGCCAGCTCACCATCAACCTACGAGCAGTACTTC.

This clone was seen just once. The rearrangement uses TRBV7-6 and TRBJ2-2; TRBD1 might be the D (5 bases). In germline, CDR1 is SGHVS, CDR2 FNYEAQ. CDR3 length equals 16 residues. V lost 5 bases and J lost 0, with 13 bases in between. DNA of the CDR3: TGTGCCAGCAGCAGAAACAGGCCCTCGAACACCGGGGAGCTGTTTTTT. This gives the protein CASSRNRPSNTGELFF. The complete variable domain, with remaining parts taken from reference TRBV7-6 and TRBJ2-2, reads GAGVSQSPRYKVTKRGQDVALRCDPISGHVSLYWYRQALGQGPEFLTYFNYEAQQDKSGLPNDRFSAERPEGSISTLTIQRTEQRDSAMYRCASSRNRPSNTGELFFGEGSRLTVL.

This chain uses TRBV19 with TRBJ1-2; D remains unclear. The length of the CDR3 is 12 residues. The germline CDR1 and CDR2 sequences are LNHDA and SQIVND (reference sequence). Trimming removed 8 bases from V and 7 bases from J, with 14 bases in between. The CDR3 region has the DNA TGTGCCAGTTCTAGGGTTAACGCTGGCTACACCTTC. Translated, it gives CASSRVNAGYTF. Filled out from reference TRBV19 and TRBJ1-2, the complete variable domain reads DGGITQSPKYLFRKEGQNVTLSCEQNLNHDAMYWYRQDPGQGLRLIYYSQIVNDFQKGDIAEGYSVSREKKESFPLTVTSAQKNPTAFYLCASSRVNAGYTFGSGTRLTVV.

Remarks on this clone: Other nucleotide sequences from this sample produce the same CDR3. Here the CDR3 DNA reads TGTGCCAGCAGCGATCGGGACTATGGCTACACCTTC. The encoded protein is CASSDRDYGYTF. The chain combines TRBV6-1 with TRBJ1-2, with D uncertain. This CDR3 comprises 12 residues. V gave up 6 bases and J gave up 3 bases, with 8 bases separating them. Germline assignment: CDR1 MNHNS and CDR2 SASEGT.

The CDR3 coding sequence is TGTGCCAGCGCCCAGACTAGCGGGAACTACGAGCAGTACTTC. Translation gives CASAQTSGNYEQYF. The genes are TRBV28 and TRBJ2-7; TRBD2 agrees at 11 bases. The trim removed 8 bases at V and 3 bases at J, leaving 6 bases unmatched. Germline V gene lookup returns CDR1 MDHEN and CDR2 SYDVKM. This CDR3 contains 14 residues.

The chain carries TRBV5-1 and TRBJ2-7; TRBD2 is a possible D gene (5 bases). This CDR3 has 16 residues. V was pared by 3 bases and J by 4 bases, with 20 bases between. Germline CDR1 and CDR2: SGHRS and YFSETQ. Here the CDR3 DNA reads TGCGCCAGCAGCTCCCAAACAAAAACCGGGGAGTACGAGCAGTACTTC. Residues: CASSSQTKTGEYEQYF. Looking up the rest from reference TRBV5-1 and TRBJ2-7 gives the full variable domain: KAGVTQTPRYLIKTRGQQVTLSCSPISGHRSVSWYQQTPGQGLQFLFEYFSETQRNKGNFPGRFSGRQFSNSRSEMNVSTLELGDSALYLCASSSQTKTGEYEQYFGPGTRLTVT.

The chain is built from TRBV7-3 and TRBJ2-7; 12 nucleotides line up with TRBD2. The J segment lost 7 bases and the V segment lost 5 bases, leaving 6 bases of the junction unmatched. This CDR3 has 14 residues. The germline V gene encodes CDR1 SGHTA and CDR2 FQGTGA. The CDR3 region has the DNA TGTGCCAGCAGCCCCCAAGGACTAGCGGGGGAGCAGTACTTC. Translation gives CASSPQGLAGEQYF.

In the case of this clone: Mismatch with germline at one junction end may stem from a read error. The rearrangement uses TRBV7-2 and TRBJ2-1; 12 bases are shared with TRBD2. The CDR3 is 15 amino acids. CDR1 is SGHTA and CDR2 is FQGNSA in the germline V gene. CDR3 region: CASSLAGGPWNEQFF. CDR3 sequence (DNA): TGTGCCAGCAGCCTAGCGGGAGGGCCTTGGAATGAGCAGTTCTTC.

This clone showed up just a few times. This chain uses TRBV18 with TRBJ1-2; a possible D gene is TRBD1 (6 bases). Trimming removed 6 bases from V and 4 bases from J, with 12 bases in between. The CDR3 has 13 residues. The germline CDR1 and CDR2 sequences are KGHSH and LQKENI. CDR3 sequence (DNA): TGTGCCAGCTCCCCGGCAGGGGTCTATGGCTACACCTTC. It encodes CASSPAGVYGYTF.

The chain recombines TRBV29-1 with TRBJ2-5, with a possible D match to TRBD1 (6 bases). The J call may not be correct, given that the DNA end is closer to TRBJ2-7. CDR3 length equals 14 residues. Germline V gives CDR1 SQVTM, CDR2 ANQGSEA. CDR3 residues: CSVLSRQAAYEQYF. CDR3 sequence (DNA): TGCAGCGTCCTTTCCCGACAGGCCGCCTACGAGCAGTACTTC.

The chain recombines TRBV5-1 with TRBJ2-1; a possible D gene is TRBD1 (6 bases). The V gene's germline CDR1 is SGHRS and CDR2 YFSETQ. The V end was cut by 5 bases, the J end by 1 base, with 16 bases between. The CDR3 covers 16 residues. The CDR3 region is CASSRQGPHSYNEQFF. The CDR3, as DNA: TGCGCCAGCAGTCGCCAGGGGCCACATTCCTACAATGAGCAGTTCTTC. The full variable domain, with the rest looked up from reference TRBV5-1 and TRBJ2-1, is KAGVTQTPRYLIKTRGQQVTLSCSPISGHRSVSWYQQTPGQGLQFLFEYFSETQRNKGNFPGRFSGRQFSNSRSEMNVSTLELGDSALYLCASSRQGPHSYNEQFFGPGTRLTVL.

This rearrangement joins TRBV10-3 to TRBJ1-1, with a tentative D call TRBD1 (5 bases). This CDR3 contains 14 residues. The germline V gene has CDR1 ENHRY and CDR2 SYGVKD. The V end was cut by 0 bases, the J end by 4 bases, with 9 bases between. The CDR3 nucleotides are TGTGCCATCAGTGAGTCGGGGCAGCCCACTGAAGCTTTCTTT. It yields the protein CAISESGQPTEAFF.

This clone appeared once. Other nucleotide sequences from this sample produce the same CDR3. The chain combines TRBV5-1 with TRBJ2-2; 8 bases are a match to TRBD1. The CDR3 covers 14 residues. With 4 bases clipped from V and 6 bases from J, the junction kept 5 bases outside the gene matches. The germline V gene encodes CDR1 SGHRS and CDR2 YFSETQ. The DNA of the CDR3 is TGCGCCAGCAGCCGTATACAGGGGGCCGGGGAGCTGTTTTTT. Translated, it gives CASSRIQGAGELFF.